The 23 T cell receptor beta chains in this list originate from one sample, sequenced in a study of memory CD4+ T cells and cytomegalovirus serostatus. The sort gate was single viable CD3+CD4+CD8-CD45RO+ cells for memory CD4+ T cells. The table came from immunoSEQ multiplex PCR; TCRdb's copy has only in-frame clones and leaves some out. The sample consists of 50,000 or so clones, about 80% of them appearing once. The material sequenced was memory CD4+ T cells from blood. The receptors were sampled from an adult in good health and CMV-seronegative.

The CDR3 is CASSLVGGVGNEQFF. CDR3 bases: TGTGCCAGCAGCTTAGTAGGCGGTGTGGGCAATGAGCAGTTCTTC. The gene calls are TRBV7-9 and TRBJ2-1; no firm D call. This CDR3 has 15 amino acids. The ends were cut back, 1 base at V and 6 bases at J, with 13 bases in the middle. CDR1 and CDR2 (germline): SEHNR, FQNEAQ (reference sequence).

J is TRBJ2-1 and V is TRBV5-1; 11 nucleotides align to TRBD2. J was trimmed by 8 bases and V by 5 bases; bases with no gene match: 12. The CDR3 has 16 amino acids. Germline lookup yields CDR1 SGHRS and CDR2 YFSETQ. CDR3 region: CASRVTSGIMFDEQFF. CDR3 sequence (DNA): TGCGCCAGCAGGGTGACTAGCGGGATTATGTTCGATGAGCAGTTCTTC.

CDR3 DNA sequence: TGCGCCAGCTCTCCACGACAGGGAAGAAGTGAAGCAGATACGCAGTATTTT. Translating gives CASSPRQGRSEADTQYF. The rearrangement uses TRBV5-1 and TRBJ2-3; 7 bases fit TRBD1. Trimming took 7 bases from V and 4 from J; bases not matched to a gene: 18. Looked up from germline, CDR1 is SGHRS and CDR2 is YFSETQ. The length of the CDR3 is 17 residues.

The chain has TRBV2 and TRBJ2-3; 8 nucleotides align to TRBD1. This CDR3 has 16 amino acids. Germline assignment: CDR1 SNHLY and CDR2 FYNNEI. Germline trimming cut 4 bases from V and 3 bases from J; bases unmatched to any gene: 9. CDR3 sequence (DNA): TGTGCCAGCAGTGGAAACAGGGGGGTGGGGACAGATACGCAGTATTTT. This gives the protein CASSGNRGVGTDTQYF.

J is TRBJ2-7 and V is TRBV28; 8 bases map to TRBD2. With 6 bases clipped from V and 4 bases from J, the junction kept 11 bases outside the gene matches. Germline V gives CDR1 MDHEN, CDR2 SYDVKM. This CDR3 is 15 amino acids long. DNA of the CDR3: TGTGCCAGCAGCCTTGAGGGTAGCGGGGAATACGAGCAGTACTTC. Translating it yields CASSLEGSGEYEQYF.

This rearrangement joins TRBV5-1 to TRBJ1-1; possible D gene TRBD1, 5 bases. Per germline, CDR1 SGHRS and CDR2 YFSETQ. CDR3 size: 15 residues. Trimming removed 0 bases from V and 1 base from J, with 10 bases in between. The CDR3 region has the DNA TGCGCCAGCAGCTTGGTGCCGGGGACGAACACTGAAGCTTTCTTT. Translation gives CASSLVPGTNTEAFF.

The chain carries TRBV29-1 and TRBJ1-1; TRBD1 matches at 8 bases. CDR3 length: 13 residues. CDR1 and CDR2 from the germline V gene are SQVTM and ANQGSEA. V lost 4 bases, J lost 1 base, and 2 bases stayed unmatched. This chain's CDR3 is CSVVGTGNTEAFF. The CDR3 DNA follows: TGCAGCGTTGTAGGGACAGGGAACACTGAAGCTTTCTTT.

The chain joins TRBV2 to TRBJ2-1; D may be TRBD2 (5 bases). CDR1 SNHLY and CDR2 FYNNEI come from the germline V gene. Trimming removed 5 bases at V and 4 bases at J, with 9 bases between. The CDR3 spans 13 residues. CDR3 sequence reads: CASSSGGYNEQFF. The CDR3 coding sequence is TGTGCCAGCAGTTCAGGCGGGTACAATGAGCAGTTCTTC. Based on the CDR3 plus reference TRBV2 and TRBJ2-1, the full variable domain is EPEVTQTPSHQVTQMGQEVILRCVPISNHLYFYWYRQILGQKVEFLVSFYNNEISEKSEIFDDQFSVERPDGSNFTLKIRSTKLEDSAMYFCASSSGGYNEQFFGPGTRLTVL.

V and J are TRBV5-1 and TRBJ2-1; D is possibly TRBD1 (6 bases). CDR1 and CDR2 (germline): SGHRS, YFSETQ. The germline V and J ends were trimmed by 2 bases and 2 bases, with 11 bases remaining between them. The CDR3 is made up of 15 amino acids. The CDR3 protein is CASSFGDTTYNEQFF. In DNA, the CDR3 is TGCGCCAGCAGCTTTGGGGACACAACCTACAATGAGCAGTTCTTC.

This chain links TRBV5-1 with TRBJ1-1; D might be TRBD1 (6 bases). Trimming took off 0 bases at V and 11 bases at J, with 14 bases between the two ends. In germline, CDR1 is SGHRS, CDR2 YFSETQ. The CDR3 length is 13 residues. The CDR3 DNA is TGCGCCAGCAGCTTGGCCGGGGGGGGCGAGGCTTTCTTT. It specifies CASSLAGGGEAFF.

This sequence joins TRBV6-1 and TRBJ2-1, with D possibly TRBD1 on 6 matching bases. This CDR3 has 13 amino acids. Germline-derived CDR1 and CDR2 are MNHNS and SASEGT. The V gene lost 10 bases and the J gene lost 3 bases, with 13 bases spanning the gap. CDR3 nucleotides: TGTGCCATCCTCCAGGACAGCTACAATGAGCAGTTCTTC. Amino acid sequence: CAILQDSYNEQFF.

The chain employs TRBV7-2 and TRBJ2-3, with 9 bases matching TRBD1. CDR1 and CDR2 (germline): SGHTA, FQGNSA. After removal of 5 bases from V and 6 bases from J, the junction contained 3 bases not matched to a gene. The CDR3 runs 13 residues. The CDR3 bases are TGTGCCAGCAGCCGACAGGGGGTGGATACGCAGTATTTT. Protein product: CASSRQGVDTQYF.

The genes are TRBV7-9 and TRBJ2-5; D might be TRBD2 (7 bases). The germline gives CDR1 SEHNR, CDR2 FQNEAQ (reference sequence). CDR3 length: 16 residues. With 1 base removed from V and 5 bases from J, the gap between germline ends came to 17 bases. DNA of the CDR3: TGTGCCAGCAGCTTAGGTGGGGCGGGGGCATTGGAGACCCAGTACTTC. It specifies CASSLGGAGALETQYF.

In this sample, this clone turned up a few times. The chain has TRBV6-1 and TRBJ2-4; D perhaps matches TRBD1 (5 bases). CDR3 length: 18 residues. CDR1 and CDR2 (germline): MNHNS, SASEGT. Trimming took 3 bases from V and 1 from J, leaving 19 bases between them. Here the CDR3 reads CASSETRKGYLAKNIQYF. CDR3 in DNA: TGTGCCAGCAGTGAGACCAGGAAGGGGTATCTGGCCAAAAACATTCAGTACTTC.

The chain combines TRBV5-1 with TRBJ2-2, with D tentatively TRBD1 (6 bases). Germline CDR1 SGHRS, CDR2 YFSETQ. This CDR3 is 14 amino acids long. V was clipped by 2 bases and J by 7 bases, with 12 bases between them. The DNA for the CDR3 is TGCGCCAGCAGCTTCTCAGGGGTCGGCGGGGAGCTGTTTTTT. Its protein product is CASSFSGVGGELFF.

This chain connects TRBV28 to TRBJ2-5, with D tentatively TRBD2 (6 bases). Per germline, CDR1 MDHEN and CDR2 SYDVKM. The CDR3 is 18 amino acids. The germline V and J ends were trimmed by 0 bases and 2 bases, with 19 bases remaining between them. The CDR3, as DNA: TGTGCCAGCAGTTTATGGGGAGGAGGAGGGAGAGGACAAGAGACCCAGTACTTC. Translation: CASSLWGGGGRGQETQYF.

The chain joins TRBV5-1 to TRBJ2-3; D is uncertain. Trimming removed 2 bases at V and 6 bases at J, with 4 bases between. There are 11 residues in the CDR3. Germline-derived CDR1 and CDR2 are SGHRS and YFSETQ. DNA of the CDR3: TGCGCCAGCAGCTTAATGGATACGCAGTATTTT. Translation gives CASSLMDTQYF.

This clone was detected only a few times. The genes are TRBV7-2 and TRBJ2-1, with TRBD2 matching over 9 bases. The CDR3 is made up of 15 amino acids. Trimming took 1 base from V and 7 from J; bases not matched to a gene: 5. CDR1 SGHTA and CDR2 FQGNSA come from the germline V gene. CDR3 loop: CASSLGSGSTNEQFF. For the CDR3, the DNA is TGTGCCAGCAGCTTAGGTAGCGGGAGTACGAATGAGCAGTTCTTC.

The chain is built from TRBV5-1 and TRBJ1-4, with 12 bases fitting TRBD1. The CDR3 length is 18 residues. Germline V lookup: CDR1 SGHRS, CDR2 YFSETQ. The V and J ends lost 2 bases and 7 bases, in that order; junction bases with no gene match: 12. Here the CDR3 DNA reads TGCGCCAGCAGCTTCACCGGGACAGGGGGCAATGAAGGTGAAAAACTGTTTTTT. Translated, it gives CASSFTGTGGNEGEKLFF.

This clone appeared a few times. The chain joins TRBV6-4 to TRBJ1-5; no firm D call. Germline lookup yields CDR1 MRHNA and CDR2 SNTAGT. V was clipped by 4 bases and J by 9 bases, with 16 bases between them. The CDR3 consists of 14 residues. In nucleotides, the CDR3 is TGTGCCAGCAGTGCTCGACTTGGGGAACGGCCCCAGCATTTT. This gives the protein CASSARLGERPQHF.

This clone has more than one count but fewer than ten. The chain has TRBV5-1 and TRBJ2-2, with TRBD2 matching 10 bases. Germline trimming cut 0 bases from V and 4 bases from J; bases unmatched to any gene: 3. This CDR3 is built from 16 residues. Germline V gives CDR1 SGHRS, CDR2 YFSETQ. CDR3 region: CASSLGIAGGTGELFF. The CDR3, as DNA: TGCGCCAGCAGCTTGGGGATAGCGGGAGGCACCGGGGAGCTGTTTTTT. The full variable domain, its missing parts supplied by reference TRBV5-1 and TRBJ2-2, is KAGVTQTPRYLIKTRGQQVTLSCSPISGHRSVSWYQQTPGQGLQFLFEYFSETQRNKGNFPGRFSGRQFSNSRSEMNVSTLELGDSALYLCASSLGIAGGTGELFFGEGSRLTVL.

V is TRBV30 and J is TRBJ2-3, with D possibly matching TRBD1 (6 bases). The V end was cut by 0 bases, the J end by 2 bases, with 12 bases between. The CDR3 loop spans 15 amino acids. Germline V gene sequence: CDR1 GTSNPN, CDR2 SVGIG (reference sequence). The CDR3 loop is CAWSVTRGSTDTQYF. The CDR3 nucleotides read TGTGCCTGGAGTGTAACGAGGGGGTCCACAGATACGCAGTATTTT.

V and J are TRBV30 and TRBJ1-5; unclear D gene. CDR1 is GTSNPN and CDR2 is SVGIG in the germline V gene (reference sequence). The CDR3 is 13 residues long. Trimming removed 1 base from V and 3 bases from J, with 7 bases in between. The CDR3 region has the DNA TGTGCCTGGAGTGCAGTAAACAATCAGCCCCAGCATTTT. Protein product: CAWSAVNNQPQHF.